This T cell receptor beta chain came from a study of blood T cell repertoires in COVID-19 (dated by TCRdb to about 2020). With respect to the entire study: Samples covering the acute and convalescent phases of COVID-19 were provided by collaborators in the United States, Italy and Spain. The material from the prospective study consisted of cDNA or gDNA derived from T cells, B-cell-depleted T cells, or PBMCs. Deeply sampled blood TCRbeta repertoires from subjects exposed to, actively infected with, or recovered from COVID-19 were included in the dataset. The repertoires were released in a freely available public database meant as a resource for research on the immune response to SARS-CoV-2. Samples came from the ongoing ImmuneRACE study (first 160 participants) plus 1,254 subjects from 6 global collaborators. The sample metadata nearly always contained a de-identified subject ID, COVID-19 status, age in years and sex. HLA class I and class II types, where available, came from metadata supplied by the sample provider rather than from assay-based typing. General findings and caveats noted by the study authors: How much clinical and demographic metadata was included differed by source and by participant, and the metadata was provided uncurated.

The CDR3, cysteine through phenylalanine, is 14 amino acids long. Just CDR3 DNA is preserved here, 42 bases in frame from base 1. CDR1 and CDR2 were assigned from the germline V gene (reference sequence) as SEHNR and FQNEAQ. Relative to germline, V is missing 5 bases and J is missing 2 bases, with 2 bases of the junction outside any gene match. In regard to this clone: The specificity of this receptor is unknown. There are no base qualities to consult, and no much larger clone falls within one base. The same CDR3 also results from other DNA sequences found in this sample.

Enrolling through a virtual design, the prospective study's participants ranged in age from roughly 18 to 95 years and lived across about two dozen United States geographic areas. Cohort assignment in the prospective study relied on participant-reported clinical history from a screening survey and a study questionnaire. ImmuneRACE Cohort 3 recovered participants were defined by two consecutive negative NP/OP PCR tests, healthcare professional clearance, or symptom resolution. Mobile phlebotomists in the prospective study collected whole blood, serum and a nasopharyngeal or oropharyngeal swab from every participant. Prospective study participants could optionally give additional blood draws and questionnaires over an approximately two-month period. Before DNA extraction, blood samples from the prospective study were shipped at room temperature or frozen. The immunoSEQ Assay, a bias-controlled multiplex PCR, was used to amplify TCRbeta CDR3 regions from genomic DNA. The authors' pipeline ran thus. The number of nucleated cells in each sample was estimated by amplification of reference gene primers within the assay. To quantify the absolute abundance of each unique TCRbeta CDR3 rearrangement, sequence reads were collapsed and filtered. Productive Simpson clonality was computed per sample as the square root of Simpson's diversity index over productive rearrangements. Here the immuneACCESS table is served through TCRdb, limited to in-frame sequences with V and J called. Missing clones are a known gap in these copies; in checked studies unresolved V genes cover under half, and the rest lacks a known reason. V and J calls and clone size follow that table, whereas D and trimming were derived from the DNA. Here the sample has some 390,000 clones; approximately 89% occur a single time. The ten largest clones represent about 1.8% of the sample.

The sample comprised PBMCs or T cells enriched from blood (not recorded which). The chain links TRBV7-9 with TRBJ1-5; 8 middle bases align to TRBD1. The receptor's source is a woman in her twenties or thirties who had recovered from COVID-19. The CDR3 has the sequence CASSLTGGNQPQHF. The DNA sequence is as follows: TGTGCCAGCAGCCTGACAGGGGGCAATCAGCCCCAGCATTTT.